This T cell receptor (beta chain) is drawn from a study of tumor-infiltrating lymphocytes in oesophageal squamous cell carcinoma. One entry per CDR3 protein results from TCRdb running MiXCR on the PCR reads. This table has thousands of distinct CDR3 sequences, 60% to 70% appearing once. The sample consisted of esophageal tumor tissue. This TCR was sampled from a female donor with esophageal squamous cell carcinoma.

The CDR3 reads CASSLNRAVAKNIQYF. The CDR3 bases are TGTGCCAGCAGCCTTAACAGGGCGGTAGCCAAAAACATTCAGTACTTC. This rearrangement joins TRBV7-2 to TRBJ2-4, with D possibly being TRBD1 (6 bases). CDR1 is SGHTA and CDR2 is FQGNSA in the germline V gene. The V gene lost 5 bases and the J gene lost 0 bases, with 14 bases spanning the gap. The CDR3 is made up of 16 amino acids.